A single sample is the source of the 17 T cell receptor beta chains below, sequenced in a study of graft-versus-host responses after intestinal transplantation. This table comes from immunoSEQ multiplex PCR, and its TCRdb copy is limited to in-frame clones, with some not included. The sample consists of 4,500 to 5,000 clones, 85% of them appearing once. Researchers processed graft tissue to release intraepithelial and lamina propria lymphocytes. The source material was ileum tissue, sampled 156 days after intestinal transplant. These receptors all stem from a human patient who received an intestinal transplant, so some T cells may come from the graft donor.

The rearrangement uses TRBV16 and TRBJ1-5; no firm D call. Germline values: CDR1 KGHSY, CDR2 FQNENV. Between the trimmed V and J ends, which lost 4 bases and 0 bases, there was a span of 16 bases. The CDR3 length is 17 residues. The DNA of the CDR3 is TGTGCCAGCAGCCCCTTCCAGGAGTCCTATAGCAATCAGCCCCAGCATTTT. Translated: CASSPFQESYSNQPQHF.

The chain couples TRBV30 to TRBJ2-1, with no clear D. The germline V and J ends were trimmed by 0 bases and 7 bases, with 13 bases remaining between them. Germline-derived CDR1 and CDR2 are GTSNPN and SVGIG (reference sequence). The CDR3 runs 14 residues. CDR3 residues: CAWSVAGIGNEQFF. In DNA, the CDR3 is TGTGCCTGGAGTGTAGCTGGGATTGGGAATGAGCAGTTCTTC.

The V gene is TRBV7-2, the J gene TRBJ2-2; D call uncertain. With 3 bases removed from V and 3 bases from J, the gap between germline ends came to 11 bases. This CDR3 has 15 amino acids. Germline CDR1 and CDR2: SGHTA and FQGNSA. In DNA form, the CDR3 reads TGTGCCAGCAGCTTGGTCAGTCGGTACACCGGGGAGCTGTTTTTT. Protein product: CASSLVSRYTGELFF.

The chain carries TRBV29-1 and TRBJ1-2; 11 nucleotides agree with TRBD1. The junction had 4 bases not matched to a gene; V was cut back by 3 bases and J by 4 bases. The CDR3 has 14 amino acids. Germline lookup yields CDR1 SQVTM and CDR2 ANQGSEA. The chain's CDR3 is CSVETGQGGYGYTF. The DNA for the CDR3 is TGCAGCGTTGAGACGGGACAGGGGGGCTATGGCTACACCTTC.

The chain carries TRBV5-1 and TRBJ1-4, with D unclear. V lost 0 bases, J lost 7 bases, and 10 bases lay in between. Germline CDR1 reads SGHRS; CDR2 reads YFSETQ. The CDR3 consists of 14 residues. The CDR3 sequence is CASSLGGKGEKLFF. The CDR3 DNA follows: TGCGCCAGCAGCTTGGGTGGGAAGGGTGAAAAACTGTTTTTT.

This chain links TRBV28 with TRBJ1-1; 9 bases agree with TRBD1. CDR3 size: 15 residues. The J segment lost 5 bases and the V segment lost 5 bases, leaving 9 bases of the junction unmatched. Germline V gene lookup returns CDR1 MDHEN and CDR2 SYDVKM. The CDR3 region has the DNA TGTGCCAGCAGTATAATATCGACAGGGGGGACTGAAGCTTTCTTT. It yields the protein CASSIISTGGTEAFF.

The rearrangement uses TRBV12-5 and TRBJ1-2; D is possibly TRBD1 (5 bases). CDR3 length equals 15 residues. In germline, CDR1 is LGHNT, CDR2 FRNRAP. V dropped 6 bases and J dropped 7 bases, with 21 bases sitting between them. The CDR3 protein is CASGNLIGGMGGYTF. The CDR3 bases are TGTGCTAGTGGGAACCTCATTGGGGGGATGGGTGGCTACACCTTC.

The chain has TRBV6-6 and TRBJ2-7; D remains unclear. The ends were cut back, 2 bases at V and 2 bases at J, with 4 bases in the middle. CDR3 size: 12 residues. Germline values: CDR1 MNHNY, CDR2 SVGAGI (reference sequence). CDR3 sequence: CASSYKTYEQYF. The CDR3 DNA reads TGTGCCAGCAGTTACAAAACCTACGAGCAGTACTTC.

V gene TRBV5-1 combines with J gene TRBJ1-4; 11 bases are a match to TRBD1. The CDR3 is 15 residues long. J was trimmed by 7 bases and V by 4 bases; bases with no gene match: 6. Germline V gene sequence: CDR1 SGHRS, CDR2 YFSETQ. The CDR3 sequence is CASSPGTGGIEKLFF. Written as DNA, the CDR3 is TGCGCCAGCAGCCCCGGGACAGGGGGGATTGAAAAACTGTTTTTT. The variable domain in full, completed from reference TRBV5-1 and TRBJ1-4, reads KAGVTQTPRYLIKTRGQQVTLSCSPISGHRSVSWYQQTPGQGLQFLFEYFSETQRNKGNFPGRFSGRQFSNSRSEMNVSTLELGDSALYLCASSPGTGGIEKLFFGSGTQLSVL.

The chain is built from TRBV7-9 and TRBJ2-7, with D possibly matching TRBD2 (5 bases). V dropped 3 bases and J dropped 2 bases, with 8 bases sitting between them. The CDR3 loop spans 13 amino acids. The germline CDR1 and CDR2 sequences are SEHNR and FQNEAQ (reference sequence). The CDR3 protein is CASSFDGTYEQYF. CDR3 nucleotides: TGTGCCAGCAGCTTCGACGGGACCTACGAGCAGTACTTC.

The chain is built from TRBV11-2 and TRBJ1-2; TRBD1 might be the D (5 bases). The CDR3 sequence is 17 residues long. The germline CDR1 and CDR2 sequences are SGHAT and FQNNGV. Trimming stripped 0 bases from V and 0 bases from J, with 14 bases between. The CDR3 is CASSLERGPGANYGYTF. The DNA of the CDR3 is TGTGCCAGCAGCTTAGAAAGGGGCCCGGGGGCTAACTATGGCTACACCTTC.

The V and J genes are TRBV7-9 and TRBJ1-5; D not resolved. The germline gives CDR1 SEHNR, CDR2 FQNEAQ (reference sequence). This CDR3 comprises 14 residues. Trimming shortened V by 5 bases and J by 3 bases, and 11 bases separated the two germline ends. CDR3 residues: CASSAQRDNQPQHF. The CDR3 DNA is TGTGCCAGCAGCGCCCAGAGGGACAATCAGCCCCAGCATTTT.

The genes are TRBV18 and TRBJ1-2; D unclear. This CDR3 is 17 amino acids long. V was clipped by 3 bases and J by 1 base, with 18 bases between them. The germline gives CDR1 KGHSH, CDR2 LQKENI. CDR3 sequence: CASSPSWRRENNYGYTF. CDR3 nucleotides: TGTGCCAGCTCACCTTCCTGGCGGAGGGAAAATAACTATGGCTACACCTTC.

The chain employs TRBV6-1 and TRBJ1-4; D is uncertain. Germline CDR1 and CDR2: MNHNS and SASEGT. V shed 6 bases and J shed 7 bases, with 15 bases lying between them. CDR3 length: 14 residues. The CDR3 nucleotides are TGTGCCAGCAGACGGACCCCGGAAACTGAAAAACTGTTTTTT. As protein: CASRRTPETEKLFF.

The table lists this clone with a count of one. The chain joins TRBV29-1 to TRBJ1-1, with D uncertain. Germline CDR1 and CDR2: SQVTM and ANQGSEA. This CDR3 has 13 residues. The ends were cut back, 1 base at V and 1 base at J, with 7 bases in the middle. The CDR3 DNA reads TGCAGCGTTGAAGTTGGAGGGAACACTGAAGCTTTCTTT. Amino acids: CSVEVGGNTEAFF.

V gene TRBV5-1 combines with J gene TRBJ2-3; 8 bases align to TRBD1. The CDR3 length is 17 residues. CDR1 is SGHRS, CDR2 YFSETQ, per germline. V was pared by 4 bases and J by 3 bases, with 13 bases of the junction left unmatched. The CDR3 DNA reads as TGCGCCAGCAGCATCCTGGCAGGGGGCTGGGGGACAGATACGCAGTATTTT. Translation gives CASSILAGGWGTDTQYF.

Turning to this clone: The DNA is left out, because the CDR3 cannot be placed on it with certainty; the CDR3 is given as TCRdb lists it. The chain couples TRBV2 to TRBJ2-1; TRBD2 is taken as the D call from the table, unchecked against the DNA. Germline-derived CDR1 and CDR2 are SNHLY and FYNNEI. A total of 19 residues make up the CDR3, ends included. The CDR3 sequence is CASSDSFSAALGLYNEQFF.